This T cell receptor (beta chain) was captured by sequencing in a study of CD8+ T cells in alopecia areata. About the research overall: Treatment comprised oral tofacitinib, 5 to 10 mg twice daily, in treated patients. Once tofacitinib had been taken for 6 to 18 months, 6 months off drug followed.

Study conclusions and caveats: Alopecia totalis/universalis scalp especially showed more expanded CD8+ clones than normal scalp. Uncertainty about whether baseline CD8+ expansion is linked to response remains, with one nonresponder.

Once RNA had been extracted, it was reverse transcribed into cDNA to act as the sequencing template. Sequenced by immunoSEQ multiplex PCR; TCRdb stores in-frame clones only, minus some. The repertoire includes 200,000 or so clones, 58% of them detected once, and 5.5% to 6% sits in the top ten. Concerning this clone: The antigen is unknown.

The treatment denotes: oral pan-JAK inhibitor, 5-10 mg twice daily. This clonotype originated in a human donor with alopecia areata. This sample comprised CD4+ T cells sorted from blood, obtained at week 24, from a patient treated with tofacitinib.

CDR3 coding DNA: TGTGCCTGGAGTAGGGACGCGGACTACAATGAGCAGTTCTTC. Translation gives CAWSRDADYNEQFF. The chain carries TRBV30 and TRBJ2-1; D is tentatively TRBD1 or TRBD2 (5 bases each). Germline CDR1 and CDR2: GTSNPN and SVGIG (reference sequence). The CDR3 extends over 14 amino acids. V lost 2 bases, J lost 3 bases, and 11 bases lay in between.